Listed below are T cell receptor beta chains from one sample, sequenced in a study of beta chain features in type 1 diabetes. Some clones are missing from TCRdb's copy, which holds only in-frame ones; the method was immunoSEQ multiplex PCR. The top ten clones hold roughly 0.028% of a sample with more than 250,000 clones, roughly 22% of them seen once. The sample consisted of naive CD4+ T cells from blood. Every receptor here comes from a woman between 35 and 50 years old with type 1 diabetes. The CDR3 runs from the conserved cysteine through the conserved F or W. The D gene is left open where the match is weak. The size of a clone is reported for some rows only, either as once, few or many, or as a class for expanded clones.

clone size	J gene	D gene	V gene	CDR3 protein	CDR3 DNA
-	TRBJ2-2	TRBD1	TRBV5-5	CASSPGQGWTGELFF	TGTGCCAGCAGTCCGGGACAGGGATGGACCGGGGAGCTGTTTTTT
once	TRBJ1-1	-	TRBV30	CAWSVRTAMNTEAFF	TGTGCCTGGAGTGTACGGACAGCAATGAACACTGAAGCTTTCTTT
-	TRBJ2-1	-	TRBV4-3	CASSQDRTLRGEQFF	TGCGCCAGCAGCCAAGATCGGACCCTCCGGGGTGAGCAGTTCTTC
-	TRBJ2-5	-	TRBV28	CASSRGQQETQYF	TGTGCCAGCAGCCGTGGACAGCAAGAGACCCAGTACTTC
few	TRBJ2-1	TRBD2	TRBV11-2	CASSLSGGEQFF	TGTGCCAGCAGCTTAAGCGGGGGGGAGCAGTTCTTC
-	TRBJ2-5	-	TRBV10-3	CAISEAAETQYF	TGTGCCATCAGTGAAGCGGCAGAGACCCAGTACTTC
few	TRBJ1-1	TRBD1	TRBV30	CAWKGTGGARNTEAFF	TGTGCCTGGAAAGGGACAGGGGGCGCGAGGAACACTGAAGCTTTCTTT
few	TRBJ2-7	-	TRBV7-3	CASSFAGDEQYF	TGTGCCAGCAGCTTTGCAGGGGACGAGCAGTACTTC
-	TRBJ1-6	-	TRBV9	CASSAKSDNSPLHF	TGTGCCAGCAGTGCTAAATCCGATAATTCACCCCTCCACTTT
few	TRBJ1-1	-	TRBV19	CASNGGTEAFF	TGTGCCAGTAACGGAGGGACTGAAGCTTTCTTT
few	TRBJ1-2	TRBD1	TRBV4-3	CASSQDDGQGLYGYTF	TGCGCCAGCAGCCAAGATGATGGACAGGGGCTCTATGGCTACACCTTC
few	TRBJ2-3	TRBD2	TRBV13	CASSPTGTSPDTQYF	TGTGCCAGCAGCCCGACGGGGACTAGCCCGGATACGCAGTATTTT
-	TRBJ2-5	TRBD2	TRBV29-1	CSVVPLAGHQETQYF	TGCAGCGTTGTTCCCCTAGCGGGACATCAAGAGACCCAGTACTTC
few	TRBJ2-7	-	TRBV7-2	CASSAGGYEQYF	TGTGCCAGCAGCGCCGGGGGCTACGAGCAGTACTTC
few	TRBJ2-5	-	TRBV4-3	CASSQGQRGEETQYF	TGCGCCAGCAGCCAAGGCCAACGGGGTGAGGAGACCCAGTACTTC
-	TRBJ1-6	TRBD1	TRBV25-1	CASSAGTGANSPLHF	TGTGCCAGCAGTGCGGGGACAGGGGCTAATTCACCCCTCCACTTT
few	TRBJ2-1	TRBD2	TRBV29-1	CSVGREGTSRSEQFF	TGCAGCGTTGGGAGGGAGGGGACTAGTCGTAGTGAGCAGTTCTTC
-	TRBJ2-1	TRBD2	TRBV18	CASSPGTSGRYNEQFF	TGTGCCAGCTCACCGGGGACTAGCGGGAGATACAATGAGCAGTTCTTC
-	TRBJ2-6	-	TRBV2	CASSLLSGANVLTF	TGTGCCAGCAGTCTTCTCTCTGGGGCCAACGTCCTGACTTTC
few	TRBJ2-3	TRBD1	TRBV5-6	CASSLFGTAPTDTQYF	TGTGCCAGCAGCTTGTTCGGGACAGCCCCCACAGATACGCAGTATTTT
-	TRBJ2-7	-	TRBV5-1	CASSKRGGDSYEQYF	TGCGCCAGCAGCAAAAGAGGAGGGGACAGCTACGAGCAGTACTTC
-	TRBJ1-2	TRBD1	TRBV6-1	CASSPRGSYGYTF	TGTGCCAGCAGTCCCAGGGGGAGCTATGGCTACACCTTC
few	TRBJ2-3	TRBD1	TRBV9	CASRPGTATDTQYF	TGTGCCAGCAGACCTGGGACAGCTACAGATACGCAGTATTTT
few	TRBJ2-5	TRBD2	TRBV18	CASSPGLGQVETQYF	TGTGCCAGCTCACCCGGACTAGGCCAGGTGGAGACCCAGTACTTC
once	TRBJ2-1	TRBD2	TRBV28	CASSQLADHYNEQFF	TGTGCCAGCAGTCAACTAGCGGACCATTACAATGAGCAGTTCTTC
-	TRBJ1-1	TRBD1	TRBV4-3	CASSLDREAEAFF	TGCGCCAGCAGCCTGGACAGGGAGGCTGAAGCTTTCTTT
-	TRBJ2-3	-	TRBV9	CASSVEDSRASTDTQYF	TGTGCCAGCAGCGTCGAGGACAGTAGGGCTAGCACAGATACGCAGTATTTT